Listed here is a single T cell receptor beta chain. This CDR3 is 11 amino acids long. Germline V gene lookup returns CDR1 MNHNS and CDR2 SASEGT. Trimming took 3 bases from V and 7 from J, leaving 3 bases between them. This specimen belongs to a study of control samples from healthy donors and cancer patients. Sequencing was performed with immunoSEQ multiplex PCR; in TCRdb, only in-frame clones are kept and a portion is missing. The repertoire holds tens of thousands of clones, with 91% as singletons. The chain links TRBV6-1 to TRBJ2-2; D gene uncertain. The sample taken for sequencing was blood. The receptor comes from a man aged 30 to 39 in good health. CDR3 nucleotide sequence: TGTGCCAGCAGTGATAGCGGGGAGCTGTTTTTT. Translating gives CASSDSGELFF.